This T cell receptor beta chain was documented in a study of shared clonotypes between healthy human individuals. General study results and limits: Non-shared clonotypes had lower generation probabilities than those shared by all four donors. It was only blood that was sampled, and tissue repertoires likely differ. Across subsets, estimated richness was generally greater for naive than for memory populations.

A note on this clone: Its antigen is as yet unknown.

The CDR3 has 16 amino acids. Germline V CDR1 and CDR2: SGHRS, YFSETQ. The J segment lost 11 bases and the V segment lost 4 bases, leaving 14 bases of the junction unmatched. Produced via immunoSEQ multiplex PCR; TCRdb's table is partial and in-frame only. The table has a few million clones, just over 90% seen once. The chain employs TRBV5-1 and TRBJ1-5, with 11 nucleotides matching TRBD1. The clonotype originates from a man in his late teens or twenties in good health. Some clones in this sample may be carry-over from other donors' samples. Input material: naive CD4+ T cells from PBMCs. Subset indicated: CD45RA+ positively selected. CDR3 in amino acids: CASSPIPGTGGSTQHF. The CDR3 region has the DNA TGCGCCAGCAGCCCGATTCCCGGGACAGGGGGTTCGACCCAGCATTTT.